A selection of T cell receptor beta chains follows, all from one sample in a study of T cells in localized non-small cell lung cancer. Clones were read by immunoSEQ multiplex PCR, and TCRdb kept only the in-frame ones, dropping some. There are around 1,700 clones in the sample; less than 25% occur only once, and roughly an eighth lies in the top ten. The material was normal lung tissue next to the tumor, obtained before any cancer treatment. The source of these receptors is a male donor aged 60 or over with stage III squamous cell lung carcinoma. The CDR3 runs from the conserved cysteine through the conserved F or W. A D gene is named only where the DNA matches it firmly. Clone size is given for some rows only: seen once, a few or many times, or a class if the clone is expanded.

CASSNWRGANTGELFF | TGTGCCAGTAGTAACTGGCGGGGGGCGAACACCGGGGAGCTGTTTTTT | TRBD2 | TRBJ2-2 | TRBV19 | NA
CASSDYAAGAEAFF | TGTGCCAGCAGCGATTACGCAGCGGGGGCTGAAGCTTTCTTT | NA | TRBJ1-1 | TRBV11-3 | few
CASRSAGGLWGYTF | TGTGCCAGCAGAAGTGCAGGGGGCCTTTGGGGCTACACCTTC | TRBD1 | TRBJ1-2 | TRBV28 | NA
CSVSGTGLYEQYF | TGCAGCGTTTCCGGGACAGGTCTCTACGAGCAGTACTTC | TRBD1 | TRBJ2-7 | TRBV29-1 | NA
CASSPSDRSSGNTIYF | TGTGCCAGCTCGCCTTCGGACAGGAGCTCTGGAAACACCATATATTTT | TRBD1 | TRBJ1-3 | TRBV18 | few
CASSLLPFSYNEQFF | TGTGCCAGCAGCCTCCTACCCTTCTCCTACAATGAGCAGTTCTTC | NA | TRBJ2-1 | TRBV9 | large
CAIGRVDGTSGSTDTQYF | TGTGCCATCGGCAGGGTGGATGGGACTAGCGGTAGCACAGATACGCAGTATTTT | TRBD2 | TRBJ2-3 | TRBV10-3 | few
CASNIGQGEQFF | TGTGCCAGTAACATTGGGCAGGGGGAGCAGTTCTTC | NA | TRBJ2-1 | TRBV19 | few
CASSPRGAEDYTF | TGTGCCAGCAGCCCTCGGGGGGCTGAAGACTACACCTTC | NA | TRBJ1-2 | TRBV7-2 | medium-sized
CASSGPGGYTEAFF | TGTGCCAGCAGCGGGCCAGGGGGGTATACTGAAGCTTTCTTT | TRBD1 | TRBJ1-1 | TRBV11-3 | few
CATSQRGVEETQYF | TGTGCCACCAGCCAGCGGGGGGTTGAAGAGACCCAGTACTTC | TRBD2 | TRBJ2-5 | TRBV15 | few
CASSFGDRGVNEQFF | TGCGCCAGCAGCTTCGGGGACAGGGGAGTGAATGAGCAGTTCTTC | TRBD1 | TRBJ2-1 | TRBV5-1 | NA
CASSQVGRFSTEAFF | TGTGCCAGCAGCCAAGTGGGGAGGTTCAGCACTGAAGCTTTCTTT | NA | TRBJ1-1 | TRBV14 | NA
CASSFWSGSNTDTQYF | TGTGCCAGCAGCTTTTGGTCTGGGTCAAACACAGATACGCAGTATTTT | NA | TRBJ2-3 | TRBV11-3 | few
CASSDSENTEAFF | TGTGCCAGCAGTGACTCCGAGAACACTGAAGCTTTCTTT | NA | TRBJ1-1 | TRBV6-8 | NA
CASSSSRGMNTEAFF | TGTGCCAGCAGCTCAAGCAGGGGGATGAACACTGAAGCTTTCTTT | TRBD1 | TRBJ1-1 | TRBV11-3 | few
CASRRPSDSSRGYTF | TGTGCCAGCAGACGACCCTCTGACAGCTCCCGGGGCTACACCTTC | NA | TRBJ1-2 | TRBV6-8 | medium-sized
CASSPPWARDDYGYTF | TGTGCCAGCAGTCCTCCCTGGGCCAGGGACGACTATGGCTACACCTTC | NA | TRBJ1-2 | TRBV11-3 | medium-sized
CASSPLGSNYGYTF | TGTGCCAGCAGCCCACTCGGGAGTAACTATGGCTACACCTTC | NA | TRBJ1-2 | TRBV11-3 | few
CASSLRIGSGGGNEQFF | TGTGCCAGCAGCTTAAGGATTGGTAGTGGGGGAGGCAATGAGCAGTTCTTC | NA | TRBJ2-1 | TRBV11-3 | NA